The 11 T cell receptor beta chains in this list originate from one sample, sequenced in a study of blood T cell repertoires in COVID-19. TCRdb keeps only in-frame clones here, not all; method: immunoSEQ multiplex PCR. The sample carries 45,000 to 65,000 clones, 91% recorded once. Sequenced: peripheral blood. These receptor sequences come from a human donor in a cohort sampled during active COVID-19.

The genes are TRBV5-1 and TRBJ2-1; D is possibly TRBD1 (6 bases). The germline V gene encodes CDR1 SGHRS and CDR2 YFSETQ. V dropped 0 bases and J dropped 4 bases, with 8 bases sitting between them. The length of the CDR3 is 14 residues. The CDR3 sequence: CASSLGTVYNEQFF. The CDR3 DNA reads as TGCGCCAGCAGCTTGGGGACAGTTTACAATGAGCAGTTCTTC.

The chain recombines TRBV6-5 with TRBJ2-5; D unresolved. V lost 6 bases and J lost 1, with 9 bases in between. There are 13 residues in the CDR3. Germline V gives CDR1 MNHEY, CDR2 SVGAGI. CDR3 residues: CASRSRVQETQYF. The CDR3 DNA reads TGTGCCAGCAGGTCAAGAGTCCAAGAGACCCAGTACTTC.

V gene TRBV7-2 combines with J gene TRBJ2-5, with 15 bases lining up with TRBD2. V shed 5 bases, J shed 2 bases, and the junction held 6 bases outside the gene matches. Germline V gene data show CDR1 as SGHTA and CDR2 as FQGNSA. This CDR3 region has 17 residues. The CDR3 reads CASSRGLAGGGQETQYF. CDR3 bases: TGTGCCAGCAGCCGGGGACTAGCGGGGGGCGGGCAAGAGACCCAGTACTTC.

This rearrangement joins TRBV6-5 to TRBJ2-3; 11 positions match TRBD1. With V trimmed by 8 bases and J by 4 bases, 5 bases remained unmatched. The germline CDR1 and CDR2 sequences are MNHEY and SVGAGI. This CDR3 has 14 residues. As DNA, the CDR3 is TGTGCCAGCGGTCCGGGACAGGGGGCAGATACGCAGTATTTT. It specifies CASGPGQGADTQYF.

The rearrangement links TRBV3-1 (or the pseudogene TRBV3-2) to TRBJ2-3; TRBD2 agrees at 9 bases. CDR3 length: 16 residues. Germline-derived CDR1 and CDR2 are LGHDT and YNNKEL (reference sequence). V was clipped by 1 base and J by 2 bases; unmatched bases: 4. The CDR3 loop is CASSQVSGGLTDTQYF. CDR3 in DNA: TGTGCCAGCAGCCAAGTTAGCGGGGGCCTCACAGATACGCAGTATTTT.

The chain has TRBV3-1 (or the pseudogene TRBV3-2) and TRBJ1-6; weak D call: TRBD1 (5 bases). The CDR3 is 13 amino acids. V lost 4 bases, J lost 10 bases, and 11 bases lay in between. Germline loops: CDR1 LGHDT, CDR2 YNNKEL (reference sequence). The CDR3 coding sequence is TGTGCCAGCAGCCTCAGGGTAGAATCACCCCTCCACTTT. This codes for CASSLRVESPLHF.

This chain uses TRBV2 with TRBJ2-1, with D tentatively TRBD1 (5 bases). Germline V lookup: CDR1 SNHLY, CDR2 FYNNEI. V lost 4 bases, J lost 3 bases, and 7 bases lay in between. The CDR3 is made up of 13 amino acids. The CDR3 DNA sequence: TGTGCCAGCAGTGTGCAGGGCTACAATGAGCAGTTCTTC. Protein product: CASSVQGYNEQFF.

The V and J genes are TRBV7-9 and TRBJ1-4; possibly TRBD1 for D (5 bases). The CDR3 loop spans 12 amino acids. Per the germline V gene, CDR1 is SEHNR and CDR2 is FQNEAQ (reference sequence). Deletions cut 6 bases from V and 8 bases from J, with 10 bases between. CDR3 DNA: TGTGCCAGCAGTCAGGGTAGCGAAAAACTGTTTTTT. It yields the protein CASSQGSEKLFF.

The chain uses TRBV5-5 and TRBJ1-2; D possibly corresponds to TRBD1 (5 bases). In germline, CDR1 is SGHKS, CDR2 YYEKEE (reference sequence). This CDR3 comprises 16 residues. V lost 4 bases to trimming and J lost 2 bases, with 18 bases between them. The CDR3: CASSADINRKNYGYTF. In nucleotides, the CDR3 is TGTGCCAGCAGCGCTGACATTAACAGGAAAAACTATGGCTACACCTTC.

This rearrangement joins TRBV10-2 to TRBJ2-7; 11 bases match TRBD2. With V trimmed by 6 bases and J by 4 bases, 5 bases remained unmatched. Germline V lookup: CDR1 WSHSY, CDR2 SAAADI. The CDR3 length is 14 residues. CDR3 DNA: TGCGCCAGCAGACTAGCGGGAGTAAGTTACGAGCAGTACTTC. It codes for CASRLAGVSYEQYF.

The V and J genes are TRBV5-1 and TRBJ2-7; a weak D match, TRBD1 (5 bases). Germline V gives CDR1 SGHRS, CDR2 YFSETQ. V was clipped by 0 bases and J by 5 bases, with 15 bases between them. This CDR3 has 15 residues. In DNA, the CDR3 is TGCGCCAGCAGCTTGGAGGGGCGCGGTATAGACGAGCAGTACTTC. This encodes CASSLEGRGIDEQYF.